This passage covers 8 T cell receptor beta chains from one sample sequenced in a study of identical twins. TCRdb independently ran MiXCR on the 5' RACE reads; one entry per CDR3 protein. The sample has 550,000 to 800,000 distinct CDR3 sequences; around 7.4% are singletons. The same specimen was also included in a second study, on yellow fever vaccine responses in identical twins.

The specimen was PBMCs. These receptors came from a woman aged 18-30 years in good health.

CDR3: CASRAGTDGETQYF. CDR3 nucleotide sequence: TGTGCCAGCAGGGCCGGGACAGATGGGGAGACCCAGTACTTC. The chain is built from TRBV2 and TRBJ2-5, with 7 bases aligning to TRBD1. This CDR3 contains 14 residues. V was clipped by 6 bases and J by 5 bases; unmatched bases: 9. Germline V gene lookup returns CDR1 SNHLY and CDR2 FYNNEI.

The rearrangement links TRBV28 to TRBJ2-7, with 11 bases fitting TRBD1. CDR1 is MDHEN, CDR2 SYDVKM, per germline. V dropped 6 bases and J dropped 2; count of bases not matched to a gene: 6. The CDR3 has 15 amino acids. In DNA, the CDR3 is TGTGCCAGCAGCCACTGGGGACAGGGGGCCTACGAGCAGTACTTC. This gives the protein CASSHWGQGAYEQYF. Full variable domain (missing parts from reference TRBV28 and TRBJ2-7): DVKVTQSSRYLVKRTGEKVFLECVQDMDHENMFWYRQDPGLGLRLIYFSYDVKMKEKGDIPEGYSVSREKKERFSLILESASTNQTSMYLCASSHWGQGAYEQYFGPGTRLTVT.

The V and J genes are TRBV3-1 and TRBJ2-2; D ambiguous. Trimming removed 1 base at V and 3 bases at J, with 3 bases between. CDR1 and CDR2 (germline): LGHDT, YNNKEL (reference sequence). The CDR3 extends over 13 amino acids. The CDR3 loop reads CASSQVDTGELFF. CDR3 bases: TGTGCCAGCAGCCAAGTCGACACCGGGGAGCTGTTTTTT.

This clonotype has a handful of counts. V gene TRBV7-9 combines with J gene TRBJ2-7; 10 bases align to TRBD1. The CDR3 spans 15 residues. Trimming removed 4 bases from V and 4 bases from J; junction bases left unmatched: 7. Germline lookup yields CDR1 SEHNR and CDR2 FQNEAQ (reference sequence). The CDR3 coding sequence is TGTGCCAGCAGCTCCAGAGGGGGACAGGGGTACGAGCAGTACGTC. Translated, it gives CASSSRGGQGYEQYV.

This clonotype occurred many times. The rearrangement uses TRBV10-3 and TRBJ2-1, with D tentatively TRBD1 (6 bases). Per the germline V gene, CDR1 is ENHRY and CDR2 is SYGVKD. This CDR3 is built from 15 residues. The V gene lost 6 bases and the J gene lost 1 base, with 13 bases spanning the gap. CDR3 amino acids: CAIRRQVVSYNEQFF. In DNA, the CDR3 is TGTGCCATCAGACGACAGGTAGTTTCCTACAATGAGCAGTTCTTC.

This clonotype was seen at least ten times. This sequence joins TRBV5-1 and TRBJ1-4, with D uncertain. The germline V gene has CDR1 SGHRS and CDR2 YFSETQ. Deletions cut 2 bases from V and 6 bases from J, with 5 bases between. The CDR3 consists of 12 residues. As DNA, the CDR3 is TGCGCCAGCAGCTTTTCGGATGAAAAACTGTTTTTT. Its protein is CASSFSDEKLFF.

This clonotype has a handful of counts. The V call is TRBV19, the J call TRBJ2-4; 14 bases map to TRBD2. The CDR3 has 18 amino acids. With V trimmed by 5 bases and J by 3 bases, 9 bases remained unmatched. Germline-derived CDR1 and CDR2 are LNHDA and SQIVND (reference sequence). The CDR3 coding sequence is TGTGCCAGTAGTCCGCCCCCTGGACTAGCGGGGGGCAAAAACATTCAGTACTTC. Its translation is CASSPPPGLAGGKNIQYF.

The chain employs TRBV5-1 and TRBJ2-3, with D perhaps TRBD1 (7 bases). Germline V gene lookup returns CDR1 SGHRS and CDR2 YFSETQ. The CDR3 spans 15 residues. V was shortened by 4 bases and J by 4 bases, with 16 bases between the two germline ends. The CDR3 region has the DNA TGCGCCAGCAGCCAGACTAGAGGGGGCGCAGATACGCAGTATTTT. This gives the protein CASSQTRGGADTQYF.